This T cell receptor beta chain appears in the sequencing data of a study of Ad26.COV2.S vaccination and SARS-CoV-2 variants. Study details: Ad26.COV2.S, an intramuscular injection, was given once or twice 56 days apart. Overall study results and limits: Breadth, reportedly substantial, characterized the spike-specific CD8+ and CD4+ T cell responses after vaccination. Whether participants received vaccine or placebo, their non-spike TCR breadth was similar.

With respect to this clone: Its antigen remains unidentified.

Treatment in this sample: 19 received Ad26.COV2.S at low or high dose, single or two shots; roughly 5 received placebo; per-sample allocation not given. The study sampled participants on day 63 after the first vaccine or placebo injection. The donor was a Boston adult aged 18-55 years. The method was immunoSEQ multiplex PCR; TCRdb's version includes in-frame clones alone and lacks a portion of them. The data contain about 350,000 clones, around 83% of them singletons. CDR1 SQVTM and CDR2 ANQGSEA come from the germline V gene. The CDR3 is made up of 18 amino acids. V shed 7 bases and J 1 base; nucleotides not matched to a gene: 12.

This receptor was taken from a person aged 18-60 years who received the Ad26.COV2.S COVID-19 vaccine or a placebo. Sequenced here: peripheral blood, sampled in a trial of Ad26.COV2.S vaccine versus placebo. This rearrangement joins TRBV29-1 to TRBJ2-4, with TRBD2 matching 14 bases. The CDR3 DNA follows: TGCAGCGCCGTCGGGACTAGCGGGAGTGGGTGGGCCAAAAACATTCAGTACTTC. Its protein is CSAVGTSGSGWAKNIQYF. Together with reference TRBV29-1 and TRBJ2-4, the CDR3 gives the full variable domain: SAVISQKPSRDICQRGTSLTIQCQVDSQVTMMFWYRQQPGQSLTLIATANQGSEATYESGFVIDKFPISRPNLTFSTLTVSNMSPEDSSIYLCSAVGTSGSGWAKNIQYFGAGTRLSVL.